This T cell receptor beta chain emerged from a study of graft-versus-host responses after intestinal transplantation. Study at large: The whole recipient group had anti-thymocyte globulin induction followed by tacrolimus and steroids for around 3 years.

Notes on the study in general: Graft-donor T cell macrochimerism coincided with high graft-versus-host to host-versus-graft clonal ratios in allografts. The highest levels of circulating GvH clones went along with early declines in HvG clones after transplant. The authors found GvH clones in recipient marrow, some appearing first in ileum or blood.

Some clones are missing from TCRdb's copy, which holds only in-frame ones; the method was immunoSEQ multiplex PCR. The sample records over 9,000 clones, around 87% being singletons. About this clone: The antigen is undetermined.

The length of the CDR3 is 17 residues. The trim removed 6 bases at V and 0 bases at J, leaving 8 bases unmatched. Germline assignment: CDR1 WNHNN and CDR2 SYGVQD (reference sequence). This chain joins TRBV10-1 and TRBJ2-7, with 13 bases aligning to TRBD2. The sample consisted of PBMCs, taken approximately 240 days after intestinal transplant. The TCR sequence derives from a human patient who received an intestinal transplant, so some T cells may come from the graft donor. The CDR3 DNA is TGCGCCAGCAGCTCGGGACTAGCGGGATCCAGCTCCTACGAGCAGTACTTC. Its protein is CASSSGLAGSSSYEQYF.